This is a list of T cell receptor beta chains from one sample in a study of cytomegalovirus exposure and HLA in healthy donors. Libraries were prepared by immunoSEQ multiplex PCR; TCRdb keeps only in-frame clonotypes and omits some of them. The sample gives about 180,000 clones, around 74% of which show up once; about 2.7% is in the top ten. The source material was PBMCs. The source is a male donor in good health and CMV-seronegative. The CDR3 runs from the conserved cysteine through the conserved F or W. The D gene is left open where the match is weak. The listing skips clone size in some rows; elsewhere it reads once, few, many or a size class.

j_call | d_call | clone_size | v_call | cdr3_nt | cdr3_aa
TRBJ2-7 | TRBD1 | once | TRBV28 | TGTGCCAGCAGCCAGGGACAGGGAGGCGAGCAGTACTTC | CASSQGQGGEQYF
TRBJ2-1 | . | few | TRBV12-5 | TGTGCTAGTGGTCCTTACAATGAGCAGTTCTTC | CASGPYNEQFF
TRBJ1-5 | . | . | TRBV7-2 | TGTGCCAGCAGCTTAGTGTCAGTCAGCAATCAGCCCCAGCATTTT | CASSLVSVSNQPQHF
TRBJ2-5 | . | . | TRBV4-1 | TGCGCCAGCAGCCAAGACCCGACAGTACAAGAGACCCAGTACTTC | CASSQDPTVQETQYF
TRBJ1-5 | TRBD1 | . | TRBV7-9 | TGTTCCAGCAGCTTAACAGGGGGGGAGCCCCAGCATTTT | CSSSLTGGEPQHF
TRBJ1-2 | TRBD1 | . | TRBV28 | TGTGCCAGCAGCCCAACGCAGGGGGGTTTATTTGGCTACACCTTC | CASSPTQGGLFGYTF
TRBJ2-3 | . | . | TRBV7-9 | TGTGCCAGCGGGAGGAGCACAGATACGCAGTATTTT | CASGRSTDTQYF
TRBJ1-1 | . | . | TRBV6-5 | TGTGCCAGCAACAGACAGCTTTCTGGGATGAGTGAAGCTTTCTTT | CASNRQLSGMSEAFF
TRBJ1-1 | TRBD1 | . | TRBV10-3 | TGTGCCATCAACCAGGGGGTACACACTGAAGCTTTCTTT | CAINQGVHTEAFF
TRBJ1-3 | . | . | TRBV19 | TGTGCCAGTATCGCCCCGCAGTCTCTCTCTGGAAACACCATATATTTT | CASIAPQSLSGNTIYF
TRBJ2-7 | . | . | TRBV28 | TGTGCCAGCAGGGGAGCTTACAGGGTCCCCTACGAGCAGTACTTC | CASRGAYRVPYEQYF
TRBJ2-5 | TRBD2 | few | TRBV28 | TGTGCCAGCACTACTAGCGGGAGATCGGAGACCCAGTACTTC | CASTTSGRSETQYF
TRBJ2-7 | TRBD1 | . | TRBV6-5 | TGTGCCGTCGCAGTCCGGACAGGTGGCTACGAGCAGTACTTC | CAVAVRTGGYEQYF
TRBJ1-6 | TRBD1 | . | TRBV19 | TGTGCCAGTTGGGACAGGGGAAATTCACCCCTCCACTTT | CASWDRGNSPLHF
TRBJ2-2 | TRBD2 | many | TRBV4-1 | TGCGCCAGCAGCCAAATGCGGGGGGCCAACACCGGGGAGCTGTTTTTT | CASSQMRGANTGELFF
TRBJ1-3 | . | . | TRBV27 | TGTGCCAGCAGACCCGGGGGTCATCCTGGAAACACCATATATTTT | CASRPGGHPGNTIYF
TRBJ2-3 | TRBD1 | once | TRBV11-2 | TGTGCCAGCAGCTTAGCGGGCACAGGGGGGTTAATTGATACGCAGTATTTT | CASSLAGTGGLIDTQYF
TRBJ2-5 | . | . | TRBV28 | TGTGCCAGCAGCACAGGGCTGGTTGGTCAAGAGACCCAGTACTTC | CASSTGLVGQETQYF
TRBJ1-5 | TRBD1 | few | TRBV28 | TGTGCCAGCAGTCCGGTCGGGACAGGGTCCCTCGGTTTGGGTCAGCCCCAGCATTTT | CASSPVGTGSLGLGQPQHF
TRBJ1-4 | . | . | TRBV27 | TGTGCCAGCAGTTCGGAAGGCAGAGGGGAAAAACTGTTTTTT | CASSSEGRGEKLFF
TRBJ2-2 | TRBD1 | once | TRBV6-5 | TGTGCCAGCAGTTACTCTACAGGGGGTAACGGGGAGCTGTTTTTT | CASSYSTGGNGELFF
TRBJ2-5 | . | . | TRBV28 | TGTGCCAGCTATTCCCCCCGGGAGCAAGAGACCCAGTACTTC | CASYSPREQETQYF
TRBJ2-1 | . | . | TRBV4-3 | TGCGCCAGCAGCCAAGATGGAATTAGCGTTTACTCCCACAATGAGCAGTTCTTC | CASSQDGISVYSHNEQFF
TRBJ2-1 | . | . | TRBV6-1 | TGTGCCAGCACCCTCGACTATTACAATGAGCAGTTCTTC | CASTLDYYNEQFF
TRBJ2-7 | . | . | TRBV28 | TGTGCCAGCAGTTTAGAGCAGGGGATGTCCTACGAGCAGTACTTC | CASSLEQGMSYEQYF
TRBJ2-7 | . | . | TRBV28 | TGTGCCAGCAGTTTAAGCGAGTCGGTCAGATTTTTC | CASSLSESVRFF
TRBJ2-1 | TRBD2 | . | TRBV7-2 | TGTGCCAGCACCCCAGAAGCGGGAGCGGGTAATGAGCAGTTCTTC | CASTPEAGAGNEQFF
TRBJ2-5 | . | . | TRBV12-5 | TGTGCTAGTGGTTTAACGGGGCAAGAGACCCAGTACTTC | CASGLTGQETQYF
TRBJ1-3 | . | . | TRBV9 | TGTGCCAGCAGCCCCCCAGGCGGCGGGAGCTCTGGAAACACCATATATTTT | CASSPPGGGSSGNTIYF
TRBJ2-7 | TRBD2 | . | TRBV27 | TGTGCCAGCAGTTTTTCGAGCGGGGGAGTGTACGAGCAGTACTTC | CASSFSSGGVYEQYF
TRBJ1-2 | . | . | TRBV27 | TGTGCCAGCAGTTTGGGGGGGGGTAACTATGGCTACACCTTC | CASSLGGGNYGYTF
TRBJ1-3 | TRBD1 | once | TRBV6-1 | TGTGCCAGCAGTCCCAGGGGGAGTCCGGACACCATATATTTT | CASSPRGSPDTIYF
TRBJ2-3 | . | . | TRBV9 | TGTGCCAGCAGCGTAGTGGCTGGGCAGAGCACAGATACGCAGTATTTT | CASSVVAGQSTDTQYF
TRBJ2-5 | . | few | TRBV30 | TGTGCCTGGAGTGGGATGGGGTTGGGGAGACAAGAGACCCAGTACTTC | CAWSGMGLGRQETQYF
TRBJ1-2 | TRBD1 | . | TRBV15 | TGTGCCACCAGCAGAGATCCCGGACAGGGCCTCTATGGCTACACCTTC | CATSRDPGQGLYGYTF
TRBJ2-5 | TRBD2 | . | TRBV9 | TGTGCCAGCAGCGTCGCGCCTAGCGGTTCTGGGTTCCAAGAGACCCAGTACTTC | CASSVAPSGSGFQETQYF
TRBJ2-7 | TRBD1 | . | TRBV28 | TGTGCCAGCAGTTACCCGACAGGGGGGCGGACTTCCGAGCAGTACTTC | CASSYPTGGRTSEQYF
TRBJ1-5 | TRBD1 | . | TRBV2 | TGTGCCAGCAGGGGGACAGGGGGTTATCAGCCCCAGCATTTT | CASRGTGGYQPQHF
TRBJ2-2 | . | . | TRBV30 | TGTGCGGCAGTAGCACAGAACACCGGGGAGCTGTTTTTT | CAAVAQNTGELFF
TRBJ1-3 | . | . | TRBV6-5 | TGTGCCAGCAGGGGACAACTCTCTGGAAACACCATATATTTT | CASRGQLSGNTIYF
TRBJ2-3 | TRBD1 | . | TRBV9 | TGTGCCAGCAGCGTAGCCGGGACAGCCGCAGATACGCAGTATTTT | CASSVAGTAADTQYF
TRBJ2-7 | . | . | TRBV28 | TGTGCCAGCAGTACGACAGGCTGGAGCTCCTACGAGCAGTACTTC | CASSTTGWSSYEQYF
TRBJ2-3 | . | . | TRBV6-1 | TGTGCCAGCAGTGCACACATTTTAACCACAGATACGCAGTATTTT | CASSAHILTTDTQYF
TRBJ2-3 | . | . | TRBV6-5 | TGTGCCAGCAGTTCACCGAGTAGCACAGATACGCAGTATTTT | CASSSPSSTDTQYF
TRBJ2-1 | . | . | TRBV28 | TGTGCCAGCAGTCCCCCCCCTTCCTACAATGAGCAGTTCTTC | CASSPPPSYNEQFF
TRBJ1-4 | . | . | TRBV2 | TGTGCCAGCAACTTAAGGACAGATGAAAAACTGTTTTTT | CASNLRTDEKLFF
TRBJ1-1 | . | . | TRBV7-6 | TGTGCCAGCAGCTTAGGTGCCAGGCTCGGCACTGAAGCTTTCTTT | CASSLGARLGTEAFF
TRBJ2-5 | . | . | TRBV28 | TGTGCCAGCAGTTTAGGCGGGACCCAGTACTTC | CASSLGGTQYF
TRBJ1-3 | . | . | TRBV10-3 | TGTGCCATCAGTGAGTCGAACAGGGTTGGAAACACCATATATTTT | CAISESNRVGNTIYF
TRBJ1-2 | . | . | TRBV4-2 | TGTGCCAGCAGCCAAGAAAGGTGGGGGGATAGCTATGGCTACACCTTC | CASSQERWGDSYGYTF
TRBJ1-2 | . | few | TRBV12-5 | TGTGCTAGTGCTCGGGACTCCGGGTATGGCTACACCTTC | CASARDSGYGYTF
TRBJ2-3 | . | . | TRBV15 | TGTGCCACCAGCAGAGATCGGGGCACAGATACGCAGTATTTT | CATSRDRGTDTQYF
TRBJ1-4 | . | . | TRBV19 | TGTGCCAGTAGTTATCAGGGAGGTGAAAAACTGTTTTTT | CASSYQGGEKLFF
TRBJ2-7 | . | . | TRBV7-9 | TGTTCCAGCAGCTCCCAAGGGCGGGGCTACGAGCAGTACTTC | CSSSSQGRGYEQYF